This T cell receptor (beta chain) originates from a study of Graves' ophthalmopathy and Graves' hyperthyroidism. Overall study results and limits: Blood also contained most of the expanded thyroid clonotypes above 0.001 frequency.

The authors amplified TCR beta CDR3 regions from RNA transcripts. The first round was an RT-PCR with HTBI primers, and the second round was a multiplex PCR. TCRdb fed the multiplex PCR reads into MiXCR, producing one record per CDR3 protein. The profile shows 620,000 or so distinct CDR3 sequences, about 24% of them singletons. Hyperthyroidism counted as stable given no ophthalmopathy within 18 months of follow-up. Included hyperthyroidism patients were aged 18 to 65 and newly diagnosed (under 2 months' duration). There are many counts of this clonotype. Antigen specificity is unknown. Sequenced: peripheral blood. The source of this sequence is a young woman with stable Graves' hyperthyroidism. Some clones in this sample may be carry-over from other donors' samples.

This chain's CDR3 is CASSLGTGVSPLHF. The DNA of the CDR3 is TGTGCCAGCAGTTTGGGGACAGGGGTTTCACCCCTCCACTTT. The V call is TRBV27, the J call TRBJ1-6; 10 positions agree with TRBD1. CDR1 MNHEY and CDR2 SMNVEV come from the germline V gene (reference sequence). The CDR3 consists of 14 residues. With 3 bases clipped from V and 9 bases from J, the junction kept 2 bases outside the gene matches.